This entry is about one T cell receptor beta chain. Its cognate antigen has yet to be identified. Per-base quality was not reported, and no clone a single base away is much larger than it. The data derive from a study of cytomegalovirus exposure and HLA in healthy donors (dated by TCRdb to about 2017). Looking at the study overall: A later analysis indicated that the 120 or so validation repertoires were generated on the platform also employed for the approximately 690 repertoires of the first cohort. The study was designed to test whether signatures of past pathogen exposure could be identified by cataloging public T cell receptors. To predict cytomegalovirus infection status, the study combined high-throughput TCR immunosequencing, statistical association of individual TCRs with disease status, and machine learning. Besides the first cohort of under 700 subjects, a separate validation cohort made up of 90 to 150 different subjects was used.

The CDR3 measures 13 amino acids from cysteine to phenylalanine. The read is trimmed to its CDR3 DNA, 39 bases read in frame from base 1. In the germline V gene, CDR1 corresponds to SGHDT and CDR2 to YYEEEE. V is pared back by 0 bases and J by 6 bases, with 9 bases lying between the germline termini. Donors formed part of the validation cohort, which comprised 120 subjects and was distinct from the first cohort of 670 or so subjects. Receptor libraries were prepared by the immunoSEQ multiplex PCR assay. The authors' analysis ran thus. A statistical classification framework was built for diagnosing cytomegalovirus status from the catalog of TCR beta chain sequences. Sourced from immuneACCESS, this table was stored by TCRdb with only in-frame sequences that have V and J called. A share of the clones is absent; for the studies checked, an unresolved V gene accounts for under half, and the remainder has no known explanation. The V and J calls and clone size come from that table; D and trimming were worked out from the DNA. The sample contains about 190,000 clones, roughly 86% of them found a single time. The top ten clones comprise 1.4% to 1.5% of the sample.

Broad study findings and their caveats: In vitro tests confirmed that a few of the cytomegalovirus-associated TCR beta chains recognize cytomegalovirus antigens. Of the cluster scores, 85% to 95% were above 0 in a later analysis, which found that TCRs clustered in the first cohort also tended to co-occur in the 95 to 150 validation repertoires. In both the original and validation cohorts, the classifier was reported to diagnose cytomegalovirus status with high specificity and sensitivity. A total of fewer than 200 TCR beta chains were listed by the study as associated with cytomegalovirus. The authors suggested that the approach could potentially be generalized to other disease states and immunological phenotypes. Most TCR sequences were seen in very few donors, while some public TCRs were found in many individuals. All 120 or so repertoires were used to score co-occurrence in the validation cohort in a later analysis, because that analysis had no HLA typing for the cohort.

The sequenced sample was PBMCs. Recombination joined TRBV5-6 with TRBJ1-2, with TRBD1 as a weak D call on 5 bases. This TCR derives from a woman under 30 in good health and CMV-seronegative. CDR3 reads: CASSLAQGNGYTF. The DNA sequence is as follows: TGTGCCAGCAGCTTGGCCCAGGGTAATGGCTACACCTTC.